Sequencing of this TCR beta chain was carried out in a study of T cell responses to AZD1222 COVID-19 vaccine. This clone was observed a few times. Its specificity is not known. Sequencing was performed with immunoSEQ multiplex PCR; in TCRdb, only in-frame clones are kept and a portion is missing. Of 140,000 to 150,000 clones in the sample, about 93% are singletons; the top ten hold about 5.1%. CDR1 SGHTA and CDR2 FQGNSA come from the germline V gene. V lost 3 bases and J lost 0; bases outside the gene matches: 4. This CDR3 is 17 amino acids long. Overall study findings and caveats: Females outnumbered males among donors, who were mostly white British; clonal diversity was possibly underestimated. Baseline antibody screening turned up just six seropositive AZD1222 recipients. Spike-wide vaccine-associated CD4 TCRs dominated at 160-218 and 743-854. Targets within unmutated variant regions were reportedly found for nearly half of spike-specific TCRs.

The sequence came from an adult in good health. The sample in question was peripheral blood, obtained on day 0 of AZD1222 vaccination. The rearrangement uses TRBV7-2 and TRBJ2-7, with 14 bases identical to TRBD2. CDR3 in amino acids: CASSFGTSGGSSYEQYF. Written as DNA, the CDR3 is TGTGCCAGCAGCTTCGGGACTAGCGGGGGAAGCTCCTACGAGCAGTACTTC.